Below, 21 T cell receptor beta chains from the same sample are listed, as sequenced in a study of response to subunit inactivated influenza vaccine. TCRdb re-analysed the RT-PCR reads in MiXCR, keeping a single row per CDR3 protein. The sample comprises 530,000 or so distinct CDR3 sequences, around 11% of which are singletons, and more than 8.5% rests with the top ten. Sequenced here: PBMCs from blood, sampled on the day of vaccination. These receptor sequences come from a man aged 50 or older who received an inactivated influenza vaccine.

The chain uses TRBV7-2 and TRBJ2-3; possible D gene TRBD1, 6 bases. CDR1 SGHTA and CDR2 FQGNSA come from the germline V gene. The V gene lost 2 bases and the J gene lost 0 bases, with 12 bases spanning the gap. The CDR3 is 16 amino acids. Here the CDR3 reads CASSLQGSPSTDTQYF. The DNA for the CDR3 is TGTGCCAGCAGCTTACAGGGGAGCCCTAGCACAGATACGCAGTATTTT.

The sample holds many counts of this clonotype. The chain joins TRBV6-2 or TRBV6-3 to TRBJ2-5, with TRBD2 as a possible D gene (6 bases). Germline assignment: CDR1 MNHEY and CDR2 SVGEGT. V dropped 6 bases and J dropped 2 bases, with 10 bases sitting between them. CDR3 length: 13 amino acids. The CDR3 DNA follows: TGTGCCAGCAGCCCGACTAGACAAGAGACCCAGTACTTC. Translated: CASSPTRQETQYF.

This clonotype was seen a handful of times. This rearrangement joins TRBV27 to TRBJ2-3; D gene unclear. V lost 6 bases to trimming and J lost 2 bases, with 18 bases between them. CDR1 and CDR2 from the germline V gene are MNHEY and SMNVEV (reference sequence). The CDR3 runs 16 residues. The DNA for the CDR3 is TGTGCCAGCAGCCTTCTTTTGCCAAGGGTCACAGATACGCAGTATTTT. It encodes CASSLLLPRVTDTQYF.

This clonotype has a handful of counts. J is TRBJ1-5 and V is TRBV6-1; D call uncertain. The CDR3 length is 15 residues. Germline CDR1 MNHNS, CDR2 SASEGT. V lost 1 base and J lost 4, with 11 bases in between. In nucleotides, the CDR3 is TGTGCCAGCAGTGAAGGACCGCCAAATAATCAGCCCCAGCATTTT. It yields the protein CASSEGPPNNQPQHF.

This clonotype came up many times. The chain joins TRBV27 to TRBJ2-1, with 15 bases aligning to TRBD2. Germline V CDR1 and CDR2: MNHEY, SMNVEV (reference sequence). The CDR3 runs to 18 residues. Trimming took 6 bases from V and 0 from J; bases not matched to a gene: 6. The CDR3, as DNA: TGTGCCAGCAGCAGGACTAGCGGGGGGGACAGCTCCTACAATGAGCAGTTCTTC. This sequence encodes CASSRTSGGDSSYNEQFF.

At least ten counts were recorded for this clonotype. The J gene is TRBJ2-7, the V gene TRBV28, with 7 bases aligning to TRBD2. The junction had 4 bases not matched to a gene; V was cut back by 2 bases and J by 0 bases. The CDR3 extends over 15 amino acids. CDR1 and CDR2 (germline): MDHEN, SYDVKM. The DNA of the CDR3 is TGTGCCAGCAGTTTAAGCGGGATAAGCTCCTACGAGCAGTACTTC. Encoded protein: CASSLSGISSYEQYF.

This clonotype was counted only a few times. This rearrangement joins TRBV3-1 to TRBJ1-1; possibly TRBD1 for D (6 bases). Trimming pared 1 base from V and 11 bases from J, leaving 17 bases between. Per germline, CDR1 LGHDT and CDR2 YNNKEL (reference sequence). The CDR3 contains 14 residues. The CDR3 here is CASSQGTAPGAAFF. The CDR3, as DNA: TGTGCCAGCAGCCAAGGGACAGCCCCGGGGGCGGCTTTCTTT.

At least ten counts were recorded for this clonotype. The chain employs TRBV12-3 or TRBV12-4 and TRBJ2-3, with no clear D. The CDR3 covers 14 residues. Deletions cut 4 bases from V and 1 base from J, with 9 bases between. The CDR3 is CASSYNVGTDTQYF. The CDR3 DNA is TGTGCCAGCAGTTACAACGTTGGCACAGATACGCAGTATTTT.

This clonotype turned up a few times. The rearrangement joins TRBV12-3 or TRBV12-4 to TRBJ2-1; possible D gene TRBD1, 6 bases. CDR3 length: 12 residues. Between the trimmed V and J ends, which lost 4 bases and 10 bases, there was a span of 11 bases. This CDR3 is CASSWVTGEQFF. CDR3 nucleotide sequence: TGTGCCAGCAGTTGGGTCACAGGGGAGCAGTTCTTC.

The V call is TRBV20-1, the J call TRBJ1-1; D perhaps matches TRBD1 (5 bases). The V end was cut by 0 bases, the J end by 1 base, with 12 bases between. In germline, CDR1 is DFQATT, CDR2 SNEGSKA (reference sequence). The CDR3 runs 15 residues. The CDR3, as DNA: TGCAGTGCTAGAGACCCGGGGGGGTCGAACACTGAAGCTTTCTTT. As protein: CSARDPGGSNTEAFF.

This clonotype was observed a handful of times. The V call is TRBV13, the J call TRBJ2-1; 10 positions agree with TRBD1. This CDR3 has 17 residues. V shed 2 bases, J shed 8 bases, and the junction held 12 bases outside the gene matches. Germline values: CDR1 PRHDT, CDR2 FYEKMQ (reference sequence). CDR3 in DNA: TGTGCCAGCAGCTTATTCATGGGGACAGGGGTTCGGGATGAGCAGTTCTTC. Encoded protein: CASSLFMGTGVRDEQFF.

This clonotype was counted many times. The DNA of the CDR3 is TGTGCCAGCAACCGAGCGGATACCACAGATACGCAGTATTTT. This encodes CASNRADTTDTQYF. The rearrangement links TRBV27 to TRBJ2-3, with D possibly being TRBD2 (5 bases). The CDR3 sequence is 14 residues long. Germline V gives CDR1 MNHEY, CDR2 SMNVEV (reference sequence). The V end lost 7 bases, the J end lost 2 bases, and 13 bases lay between the germline ends.

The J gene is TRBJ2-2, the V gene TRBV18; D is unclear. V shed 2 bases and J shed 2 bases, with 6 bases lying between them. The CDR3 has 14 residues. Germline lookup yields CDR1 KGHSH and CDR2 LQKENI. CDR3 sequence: CASSPGINTGELFF. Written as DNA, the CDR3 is TGTGCCAGCTCACCAGGGATTAACACCGGGGAGCTGTTTTTT.

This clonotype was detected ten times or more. CDR3 amino acids: CSASRAYRQPQHF. In DNA, the CDR3 is TGCAGTGCTTCCCGGGCCTACCGCCAGCCCCAGCATTTT. The V gene is TRBV20-1, the J gene TRBJ1-5; no reliable D call. Deletions cut 5 bases from V and 7 bases from J, with 15 bases between. CDR1 DFQATT and CDR2 SNEGSKA come from the germline V gene (reference sequence). This CDR3 contains 13 residues.

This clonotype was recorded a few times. The CDR3 bases are TGTGCCAGCAGTTCCCCGGGGACAGGGGGAAGCTCCTACAATGAGCAGTTCTTC. It is translated as CASSSPGTGGSSYNEQFF. The rearrangement uses TRBV12-3 or TRBV12-4 and TRBJ2-1; 11 positions agree with TRBD1. The V and J ends lost 4 bases and 0 bases, in that order; junction bases with no gene match: 8. The CDR3 contains 18 residues.

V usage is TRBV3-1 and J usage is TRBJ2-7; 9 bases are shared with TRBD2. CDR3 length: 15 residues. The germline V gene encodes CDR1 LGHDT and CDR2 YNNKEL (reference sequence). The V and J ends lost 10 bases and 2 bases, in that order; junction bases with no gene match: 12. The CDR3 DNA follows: TGTGCCACCTCCCAAGGTGCGGGAGGGGCCTACGAGCAGTACTTC. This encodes CATSQGAGGAYEQYF.

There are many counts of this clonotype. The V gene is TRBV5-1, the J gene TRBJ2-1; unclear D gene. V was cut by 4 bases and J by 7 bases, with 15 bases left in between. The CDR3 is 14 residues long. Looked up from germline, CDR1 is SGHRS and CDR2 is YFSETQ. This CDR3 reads CASSPTSFRNEQFF. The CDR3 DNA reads TGCGCCAGCAGCCCCACTTCGTTTAGAAATGAGCAGTTCTTC.

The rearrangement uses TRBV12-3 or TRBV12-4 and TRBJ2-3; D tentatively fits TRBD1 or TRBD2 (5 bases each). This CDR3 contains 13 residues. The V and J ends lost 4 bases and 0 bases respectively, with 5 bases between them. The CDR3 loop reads CASSWDSTDTQYF. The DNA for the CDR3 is TGTGCCAGCAGTTGGGACAGCACAGATACGCAGTATTTT.

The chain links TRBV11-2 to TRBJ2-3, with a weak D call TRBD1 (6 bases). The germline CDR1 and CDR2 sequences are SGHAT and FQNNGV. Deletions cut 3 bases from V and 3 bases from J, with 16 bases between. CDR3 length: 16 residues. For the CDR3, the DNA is TGTGCCAGCAGCTTGCCTCCACAGGGTTGGACAGATACGCAGTATTTT. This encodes CASSLPPQGWTDTQYF.

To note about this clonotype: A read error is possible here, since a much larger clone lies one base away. In nucleotides, the CDR3 is TGTGCCAGCAGCTTCGGGCTATCCAAAAACATTCAGTACTTC. This gives the protein CASSFGLSKNIQYF. The rearrangement links TRBV7-2 to TRBJ2-4; no definite D call. The CDR3 totals 14 residues. V lost 3 bases and J lost 2, with 8 bases in between. Germline V gene data show CDR1 as SGHTA and CDR2 as FQGNSA.

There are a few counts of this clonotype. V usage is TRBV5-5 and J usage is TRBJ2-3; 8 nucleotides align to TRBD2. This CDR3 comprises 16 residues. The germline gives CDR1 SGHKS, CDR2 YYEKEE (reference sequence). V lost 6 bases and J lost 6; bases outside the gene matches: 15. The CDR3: CASNNLPGGTTDTQYF. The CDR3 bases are TGTGCCAGCAACAACCTTCCGGGGGGGACCACTGATACGCAGTATTTT.